This entry lists 2 T cell receptor beta chains sequenced from one sample in a study of OX40 agonist ivuxolimab in advanced cancers. Profiling relied on immunoSEQ multiplex PCR, and the TCRdb table lists in-frame clones only, not all of them. The repertoire holds 70,000 to 95,000 clones, with 85% to 95% as singletons. This specimen consisted of CD4+ or CD8+ T cells sorted from blood, obtained in a trial of the OX40 agonist ivuxolimab. The source of these receptors is an adult with an advanced solid tumor such as melanoma, head and neck, liver or kidney cancer.

The chain links TRBV28 to TRBJ2-1, with 8 bases that match TRBD1. This CDR3 comprises 14 residues. Trimming at V came to 5 bases and at J to 14 bases, leaving 14 bases not matched to a gene. Germline CDR1 MDHEN, CDR2 SYDVKM. The CDR3 loop is CASSQRPGAGGEFF. The CDR3 DNA reads TGTGCCAGCAGTCAACGCCCCGGGGCAGGGGGCGAGTTCTTC.

V gene TRBV7-8 combines with J gene TRBJ1-5, with a weak D call TRBD1 (5 bases). The V gene's germline CDR1 is SGHVS and CDR2 FQNEAQ. This CDR3 is built from 16 residues. V lost 5 bases to trimming and J lost 5 bases, with 19 bases between them. The CDR3 is CASSHLGGGRDQPQHF. The CDR3 region has the DNA TGTGCCAGCAGCCATCTTGGGGGGGGAAGGGATCAGCCCCAGCATTTT.